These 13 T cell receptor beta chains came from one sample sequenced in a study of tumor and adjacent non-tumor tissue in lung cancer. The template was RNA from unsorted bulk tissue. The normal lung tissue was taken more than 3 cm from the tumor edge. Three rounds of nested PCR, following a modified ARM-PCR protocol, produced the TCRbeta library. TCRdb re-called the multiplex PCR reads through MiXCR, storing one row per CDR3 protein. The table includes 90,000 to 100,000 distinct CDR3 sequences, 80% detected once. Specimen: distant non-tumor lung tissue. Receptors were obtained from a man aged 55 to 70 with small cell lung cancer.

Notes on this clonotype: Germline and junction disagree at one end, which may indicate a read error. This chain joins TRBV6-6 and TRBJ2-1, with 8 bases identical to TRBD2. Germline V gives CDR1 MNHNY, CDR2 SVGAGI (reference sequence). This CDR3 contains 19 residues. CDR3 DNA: TGTGCCAGTACCCCCGGGGCAGGGCGGGGCGGGAGGACCTACAATGAGCACTTCTTC. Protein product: CASTPGAGRGGRTYNEHFF.

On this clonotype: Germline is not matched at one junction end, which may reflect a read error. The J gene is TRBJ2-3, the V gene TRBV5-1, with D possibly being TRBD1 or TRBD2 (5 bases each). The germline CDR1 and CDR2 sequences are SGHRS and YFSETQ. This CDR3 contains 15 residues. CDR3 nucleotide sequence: TGCGCCAGCAGCCTCCAGGGAGTGGCAGCAGATACGCACTATTTT. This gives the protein CASSLQGVAADTHYF.

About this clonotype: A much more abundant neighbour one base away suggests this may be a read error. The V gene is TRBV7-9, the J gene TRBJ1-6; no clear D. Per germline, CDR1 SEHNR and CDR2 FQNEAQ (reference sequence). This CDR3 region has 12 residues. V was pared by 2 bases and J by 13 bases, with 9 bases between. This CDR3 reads CASSLPGAPLHF. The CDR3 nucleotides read TGTGCCAGCAGCTTACCAGGCGCCCCCCTCCACTTT.

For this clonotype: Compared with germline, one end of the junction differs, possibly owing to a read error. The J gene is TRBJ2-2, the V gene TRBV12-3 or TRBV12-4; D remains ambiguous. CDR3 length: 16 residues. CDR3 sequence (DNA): TGTGCCACCATGGGTGGGTGGTCGACGAGCACCGGCGAGCTGTTTTTT. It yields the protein CATMGGWSTSTGELFF.

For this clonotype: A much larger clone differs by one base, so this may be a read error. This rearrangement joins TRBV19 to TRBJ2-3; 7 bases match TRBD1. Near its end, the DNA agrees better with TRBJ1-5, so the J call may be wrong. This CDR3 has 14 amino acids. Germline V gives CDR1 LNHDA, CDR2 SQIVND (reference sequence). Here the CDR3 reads CASTTLQGTDTQHF. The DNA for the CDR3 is TGTGCCAGTACTACTCTCCAGGGGACAGATACGCAGCATTTT.

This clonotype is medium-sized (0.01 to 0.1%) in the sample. The CDR3 spells CASRRDGRKNEQFF. CDR3 in DNA: TGTGCCAGCAGGCGGGATGGACGTAAGAATGAGCAGTTCTTC. J is TRBJ2-1 and V is TRBV6-5; perhaps TRBD2 as D (6 bases). Trimming shortened V by 6 bases and J by 7 bases, and 16 bases separated the two germline ends. CDR1 is MNHEY, CDR2 SVGAGI, per germline. CDR3 length equals 14 residues.

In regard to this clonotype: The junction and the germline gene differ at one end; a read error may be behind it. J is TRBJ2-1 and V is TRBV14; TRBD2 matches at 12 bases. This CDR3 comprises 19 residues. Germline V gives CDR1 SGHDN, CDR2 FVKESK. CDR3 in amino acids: CPSSQDYTTSGRKGNEQFF. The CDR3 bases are TGTCCCAGCAGCCAAGATTATACCACTAGCGGGAGGAAGGGCAATGAGCAGTTCTTC.

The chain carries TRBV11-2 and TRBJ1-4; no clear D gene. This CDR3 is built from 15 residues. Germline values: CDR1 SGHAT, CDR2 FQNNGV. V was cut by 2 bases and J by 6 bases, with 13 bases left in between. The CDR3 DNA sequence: TGTGCCAGCAGCTTAACCGAACTGGGTGATGAAAAACTGTTTTTT. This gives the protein CASSLTELGDEKLFF.

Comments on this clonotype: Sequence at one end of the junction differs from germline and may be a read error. The CDR3 region has the DNA TGTGCCAGAGTATCTAAAGGGCAGGAACGTGAAGAACTGTTTTTT. Encoded protein: CARVSKGQEREELFF. This chain links TRBV11-3 with TRBJ1-4; D uncertain. The germline CDR1 and CDR2 sequences are SGHNT and YENEEA. This CDR3 contains 15 residues.

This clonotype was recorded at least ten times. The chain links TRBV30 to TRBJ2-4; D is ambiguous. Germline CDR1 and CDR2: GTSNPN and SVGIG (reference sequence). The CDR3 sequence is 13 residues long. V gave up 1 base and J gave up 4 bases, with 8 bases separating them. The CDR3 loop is CAWSGSEKNIQYF. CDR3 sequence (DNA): TGTGCCTGGAGTGGTTCAGAGAAAAACATTCAGTACTTC.

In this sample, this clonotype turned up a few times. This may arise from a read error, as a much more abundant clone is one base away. CDR3 amino acids: CASSQDPGTGYSLLHF. CDR3 DNA: TGTGCCAGCAGCCAAGATCCCGGGACAGGATATTCACTCCTCCACTTT. This chain joins TRBV14 and TRBJ1-6; 8 positions match TRBD1. In germline, CDR1 is SGHDN, CDR2 FVKESK. CDR3 length equals 16 residues.

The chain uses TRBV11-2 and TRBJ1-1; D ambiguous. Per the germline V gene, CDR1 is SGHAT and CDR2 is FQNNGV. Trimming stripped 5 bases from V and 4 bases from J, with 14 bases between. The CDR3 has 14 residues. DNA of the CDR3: TGTGCCAGCAGCGTCCCCCCTCAGAGCACTGAAGCTTTCTTT. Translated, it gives CASSVPPQSTEAFF.

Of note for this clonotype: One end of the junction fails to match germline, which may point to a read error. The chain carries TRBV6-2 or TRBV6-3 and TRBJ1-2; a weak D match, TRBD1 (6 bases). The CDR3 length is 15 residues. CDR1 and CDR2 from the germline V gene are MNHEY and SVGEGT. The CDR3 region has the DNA TGTGTCAGCAGTGTCTCAGGGGCGCCTAATTATGGCTACACCTTC. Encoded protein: CVSSVSGAPNYGYTF.